Listed here are 27 T cell receptor beta chains from one sample, sequenced in a study of T cells in Graves' hyperthyroidism and ophthalmopathy (dated by TCRdb to between 2018 and 2021). Library preparation was by multiplex PCR. The run used an Illumina HiSeq 2000. Amplification of TCR beta CDR3 regions was carried out from RNA transcripts. The first round of RT-PCR for the TCR CDR3 was performed with the HTBI primer set and the Qiagen OneStep RT-PCR kit. The public reads were reprocessed in TCRdb via fastp at Q25 and MiXCR, keeping in-frame beta chains. Rows matching on CDR3 protein sequence are summarized as one entry with the most common DNA and genes. The sample includes approximately 720,000 distinct CDR3 sequences, with approximately 18% observed a single time. In total, the top ten clones hold around 15% of the sample. The material sequenced was blood. These receptors were obtained from a woman aged 45-59 years with Graves' hyperthyroidism that later progressed to Graves' ophthalmopathy.

There are many counts of this clonotype. The chain has TRBV13 and TRBJ2-2; 12 nucleotides agree with TRBD1. The germline V gene has CDR1 PRHDT and CDR2 FYEKMQ (reference sequence). Unmatched junction bases numbered 7, after V lost 10 bases and J lost 4 bases. The CDR3 contains 15 residues. CDR3 DNA: TGTGCCACCTTCGGGACAGGGGGCATCACCGGGGAGCTGTTTTTT. Translation: CATFGTGGITGELFF.

This clonotype was observed a few times. The V and J genes are TRBV7-2 and TRBJ2-5; TRBD2 agrees at 9 bases. CDR3 length equals 16 residues. Germline CDR1 reads SGHTA; CDR2 reads FQGNSA. V lost 4 bases to trimming and J lost 2 bases; unmatched junction nucleotides: 8. CDR3 DNA: TGTGCCAGCAGCTCCCCCCCCCTAGCGGGACAAGAGACCCAGTACTTC. Amino acids: CASSSPPLAGQETQYF.

This clonotype was counted at least ten times. The rearrangement joins TRBV27 to TRBJ1-1; D unresolved. Deletions cut 3 bases from V and 3 bases from J, with 11 bases between. The length of the CDR3 is 14 residues. The germline V gene has CDR1 MNHEY and CDR2 SMNVEV (reference sequence). The CDR3 region is CASSLRDSDTEAFF. The CDR3 DNA reads as TGTGCCAGCAGTTTGAGGGATTCGGACACTGAAGCTTTCTTT.

This clonotype was detected ten times or more. The J gene is TRBJ2-3, the V gene TRBV12-3 or TRBV12-4; TRBD1 matches 7 bases. V shed 5 bases and J 4 bases; nucleotides not matched to a gene: 12. The CDR3 covers 16 residues. The CDR3 loop is CASSPLGAGGADTQYF. The DNA for the CDR3 is TGTGCCAGCAGTCCGCTCGGGGCAGGGGGTGCAGATACGCAGTATTTT.

There are a few counts of this clonotype. The V gene is TRBV20-1, the J gene TRBJ2-7; 12 bases align to TRBD1. Germline CDR1 is DFQATT and CDR2 is SNEGSKA (reference sequence). The CDR3 is 16 amino acids. V lost 6 bases, J lost 3 bases, and 12 bases stayed unmatched. As DNA, the CDR3 is TGCAGTGCAAATGCGCCGGGACAGGGGGCCTTCTACGAGCAGTACTTC. This sequence encodes CSANAPGQGAFYEQYF.

The rearrangement links TRBV27 to TRBJ1-1; D uncertain. The germline V gene encodes CDR1 MNHEY and CDR2 SMNVEV (reference sequence). The V end was cut by 4 bases, the J end by 6 bases, with 9 bases between. This CDR3 region has 12 residues. CDR3 amino acids: CASSYGGPEAFF. The CDR3 DNA is TGTGCCAGCAGTTATGGAGGGCCTGAAGCTTTCTTT.

This clonotype was detected many times. The chain joins TRBV24-1 to TRBJ2-1, with 11 bases matching TRBD2. CDR3 length equals 15 residues. V dropped 3 bases and J dropped 8; count of bases not matched to a gene: 5. Germline V gene sequence: CDR1 KGHDR, CDR2 SFDVKD. CDR3 residues: CATSDRLAGLDEQFF. CDR3 coding DNA: TGTGCCACCAGTGATCGACTAGCGGGGTTGGATGAGCAGTTCTTC.

The table lists this clonotype with many counts. The V call is TRBV20-1, the J call TRBJ2-3; the match to TRBD2 covers 13 bases. Germline CDR1 reads DFQATT; CDR2 reads SNEGSKA (reference sequence). The CDR3 contains 16 residues. After removal of 3 bases from V and 2 bases from J, the junction contained 5 bases not matched to a gene. In nucleotides, the CDR3 is TGCAGTGCTAGGGGTGGGACTAGCGGGAACACAGATACGCAGTATTTT. Translation gives CSARGGTSGNTDTQYF.

This sequence joins TRBV5-1 and TRBJ1-6, with 7 positions matching TRBD1. Germline assignment: CDR1 SGHRS and CDR2 YFSETQ. The junction had 6 bases not matched to a gene; V was cut back by 4 bases and J by 5 bases. The CDR3 totals 15 residues. The CDR3 spells CASSTGQSNNSPLHF. Written as DNA, the CDR3 is TGCGCCAGCAGCACGGGACAGTCTAATAATTCACCCCTCCACTTT. Full variable domain (rest looked up from reference TRBV5-1 and TRBJ1-6): KAGVTQTPRYLIKTRGQQVTLSCSPISGHRSVSWYQQTPGQGLQFLFEYFSETQRNKGNFPGRFSGRQFSNSRSEMNVSTLELGDSALYLCASSTGQSNNSPLHFGNGTRLTVT.

This clonotype was observed many times. This chain joins TRBV7-8 and TRBJ1-1; D uncertain. The CDR3 loop spans 16 amino acids. V was pared by 1 base and J by 2 bases, with 14 bases between. The germline gives CDR1 SGHVS, CDR2 FQNEAQ. The CDR3 region is CASSLDRPGINTEAFF. DNA for the CDR3: TGTGCCAGCAGCTTAGATCGGCCAGGTATTAACACTGAAGCTTTCTTT. Combining the CDR3 with reference TRBV7-8 and TRBJ1-1 gives the whole variable domain GAGVSQSPRYKVAKRGQDVALRCDPISGHVSLFWYQQALGQGPEFLTYFQNEAQLDKSGLPSDRFFAERPEGSVSTLKIQRTQQEDSAVYLCASSLDRPGINTEAFFGQGTRLTVV.

The rearrangement links TRBV12-3 or TRBV12-4 to TRBJ1-2, with a tentative D call TRBD1 (6 bases). The CDR3 spans 15 residues. Trimming left V 6 bases short and J 4 bases short, with 18 bases between. The CDR3 nucleotides are TGTGCCAGCAGACAACAGGGATCGAATGGCTATGGCTACACCTTC. It codes for CASRQQGSNGYGYTF.

The gene calls are TRBV12-3 or TRBV12-4 and TRBJ2-5, with no clear D. This CDR3 has 11 amino acids. V was clipped by 7 bases and J by 7 bases, with 10 bases between them. CDR3 in DNA: TGTGCCAGCACGAACACATTGACCCAGTACTTC. It yields the protein CASTNTLTQYF.

This clonotype was seen repeatedly, ten times or more. The chain combines TRBV2 with TRBJ2-1; D unresolved. Looked up from germline, CDR1 is SNHLY and CDR2 is FYNNEI. The CDR3 sequence is 15 residues long. V was clipped by 7 bases and J by 1 base, with 14 bases between them. The CDR3, as DNA: TGTGCCAGCATGTCGAAGAGTGAGTCCTACAATGAGCAGTTCTTC. This encodes CASMSKSESYNEQFF.

This clonotype was observed a handful of times. The rearrangement joins TRBV27 to TRBJ1-5; D not certain. V was shortened by 5 bases and J by 0 bases, with 11 bases between the two germline ends. This CDR3 region has 15 residues. The germline V gene has CDR1 MNHEY and CDR2 SMNVEV (reference sequence). Here the CDR3 reads CASSISQSSNQPQHF. The CDR3 DNA is TGTGCCAGCAGTATCTCACAGAGTAGCAATCAGCCCCAGCATTTT.

This clonotype appeared many times. This chain connects TRBV5-1 to TRBJ2-1; TRBD2 aligns across 10 bases. The CDR3 is made up of 14 amino acids. Germline lookup yields CDR1 SGHRS and CDR2 YFSETQ. V gave up 1 base and J gave up 6 bases; unmatched junction bases: 1. The CDR3 DNA reads as TGCGCCAGCAGCTTGCCTAGCGGGGGCAATGAGCAGTTCTTC. Protein product: CASSLPSGGNEQFF.

Ten or more counts support this clonotype. The rearrangement uses TRBV10-3 and TRBJ1-1; D unclear. V lost 6 bases and J 1 base, leaving 9 bases between the germline ends. The CDR3 totals 13 residues. Germline CDR1 is ENHRY and CDR2 is SYGVKD. CDR3 sequence: CAIRGLRNTEAFF. CDR3 nucleotide sequence: TGTGCCATCAGAGGACTCAGGAACACTGAAGCTTTCTTT.

This clonotype was counted a few times. The chain is built from TRBV18 and TRBJ1-4; D is possibly TRBD1 (6 bases). The germline gives CDR1 KGHSH, CDR2 LQKENI. Between the trimmed V and J ends, which lost 4 bases and 7 bases, there was a span of 19 bases. The CDR3 has 16 amino acids. The CDR3 reads CASSQPVLTGGEKLFF. The CDR3 DNA reads as TGTGCCAGCTCACAACCGGTGTTGACAGGCGGTGAAAAACTGTTTTTT.

The chain is built from TRBV6-2 or TRBV6-3 and TRBJ1-1; D remains unclear. Germline assignment: CDR1 MNHEY and CDR2 SVGEGT. The CDR3 sequence is 11 residues long. With 10 bases removed from V and 5 bases from J, the gap between germline ends came to 11 bases. CDR3 in DNA: TGTGCCACCCAGCGAGGGACTGAAGCTTTCTTT. Protein product: CATQRGTEAFF.

This clonotype has more than one count but fewer than ten. J is TRBJ1-1 and V is TRBV29-1, with D possibly TRBD1 on 5 matching bases. Germline loops: CDR1 SQVTM, CDR2 ANQGSEA. Trimming shortened V by 3 bases and J by 7 bases, and 15 bases separated the two germline ends. The CDR3 covers 13 residues. CDR3 in amino acids: CSVERQGRVEAFF. Here the CDR3 DNA reads TGCAGCGTTGAGAGGCAGGGACGCGTTGAAGCTTTCTTT.

This clonotype occurred many times. As DNA, the CDR3 is TGTGCCAGCAGCGTAGGGGACTGGGGCACTGAAGCTTTCTTT. Amino acid sequence: CASSVGDWGTEAFF. The chain uses TRBV9 and TRBJ1-1, with D perhaps matching TRBD1 (5 bases). This CDR3 spans 14 amino acids. V lost 0 bases and J lost 4, with 10 bases in between. Germline loops: CDR1 SGDLS, CDR2 YYNGEE.

This clonotype was picked up a small number of times. The rearrangement joins TRBV9 to TRBJ2-6, with 7 bases identical to TRBD1. With 0 bases clipped from V and 2 bases from J, the junction kept 2 bases outside the gene matches. The CDR3 sequence is 16 residues long. Germline CDR1 is SGDLS and CDR2 is YYNGEE. The CDR3 sequence: CASSVGQGAGANVLTF. The CDR3 nucleotides are TGTGCCAGCAGCGTAGGCCAGGGGGCTGGGGCCAACGTCCTGACTTTC.

Ten or more counts support this clonotype. The chain links TRBV27 to TRBJ2-2, with no clear D. Between the trimmed V and J ends, which lost 6 bases and 0 bases, there was a span of 14 bases. The germline gives CDR1 MNHEY, CDR2 SMNVEV (reference sequence). This CDR3 contains 16 residues. CDR3 loop: CASSPIISANTGELFF. The CDR3 DNA reads TGTGCCAGCAGCCCAATAATATCAGCGAACACCGGGGAGCTGTTTTTT.

The table lists this clonotype with many counts. The V gene is TRBV2, the J gene TRBJ1-1, with 9 bases aligning to TRBD1. Germline CDR1 is SNHLY and CDR2 is FYNNEI. Trimming removed 4 bases from V and 1 base from J; junction bases left unmatched: 4. The CDR3 covers 15 residues. The CDR3 DNA follows: TGTGCCAGCAGTGTGTTGGGACAGGGGAACACTGAAGCTTTCTTT. It encodes CASSVLGQGNTEAFF. The full variable domain, its missing parts supplied by reference TRBV2 and TRBJ1-1, is EPEVTQTPSHQVTQMGQEVILRCVPISNHLYFYWYRQILGQKVEFLVSFYNNEISEKSEIFDDQFSVERPDGSNFTLKIRSTKLEDSAMYFCASSVLGQGNTEAFFGQGTRLTVV.

This clonotype turned up a few times. The chain links TRBV27 to TRBJ1-2, with a weak D call TRBD1 (6 bases). This CDR3 contains 14 residues. With 4 bases removed from V and 7 bases from J, the gap between germline ends came to 16 bases. Germline lookup yields CDR1 MNHEY and CDR2 SMNVEV (reference sequence). The CDR3 here is CASSWHRVQSGYTF. The CDR3, as DNA: TGTGCCAGCAGTTGGCACAGGGTACAGTCTGGCTACACCTTC.

This clonotype was counted ten times or more. The CDR3 here is CASSLWFLEETQYF. CDR3 bases: TGTGCCAGCAGCTTGTGGTTCTTGGAAGAGACCCAGTACTTC. V and J are TRBV5-4 and TRBJ2-5, with D hard to call. Between the trimmed V and J ends, which lost 1 base and 3 bases, there was a span of 10 bases. This CDR3 contains 14 residues. Germline V gene sequence: CDR1 SGHNT, CDR2 YYREEE (reference sequence).

This chain joins TRBV11-3 and TRBJ1-1, with a tentative D call TRBD1 (5 bases). The germline gives CDR1 SGHNT, CDR2 YENEEA. The CDR3 length is 16 residues. With 2 bases removed from V and 4 bases from J, the gap between germline ends came to 17 bases. Written as DNA, the CDR3 is TGTGCCAGCAGCTTACTCCTGGAGGGGCCTAGCACTGAAGCTTTCTTT. This translates into CASSLLLEGPSTEAFF.

The chain combines TRBV7-9 with TRBJ2-1; TRBD1 matches at 7 bases. Per the germline V gene, CDR1 is SEHNR and CDR2 is FQNEAQ (reference sequence). Trimming cost V 5 bases and J 4 bases; bases outside gene matches: 8. The CDR3 totals 15 residues. CDR3 nucleotide sequence: TGTGCCAGCAGCCCGACGGACAGGCCTTACAATGAGCAGTTCTTC. Its protein product is CASSPTDRPYNEQFF.